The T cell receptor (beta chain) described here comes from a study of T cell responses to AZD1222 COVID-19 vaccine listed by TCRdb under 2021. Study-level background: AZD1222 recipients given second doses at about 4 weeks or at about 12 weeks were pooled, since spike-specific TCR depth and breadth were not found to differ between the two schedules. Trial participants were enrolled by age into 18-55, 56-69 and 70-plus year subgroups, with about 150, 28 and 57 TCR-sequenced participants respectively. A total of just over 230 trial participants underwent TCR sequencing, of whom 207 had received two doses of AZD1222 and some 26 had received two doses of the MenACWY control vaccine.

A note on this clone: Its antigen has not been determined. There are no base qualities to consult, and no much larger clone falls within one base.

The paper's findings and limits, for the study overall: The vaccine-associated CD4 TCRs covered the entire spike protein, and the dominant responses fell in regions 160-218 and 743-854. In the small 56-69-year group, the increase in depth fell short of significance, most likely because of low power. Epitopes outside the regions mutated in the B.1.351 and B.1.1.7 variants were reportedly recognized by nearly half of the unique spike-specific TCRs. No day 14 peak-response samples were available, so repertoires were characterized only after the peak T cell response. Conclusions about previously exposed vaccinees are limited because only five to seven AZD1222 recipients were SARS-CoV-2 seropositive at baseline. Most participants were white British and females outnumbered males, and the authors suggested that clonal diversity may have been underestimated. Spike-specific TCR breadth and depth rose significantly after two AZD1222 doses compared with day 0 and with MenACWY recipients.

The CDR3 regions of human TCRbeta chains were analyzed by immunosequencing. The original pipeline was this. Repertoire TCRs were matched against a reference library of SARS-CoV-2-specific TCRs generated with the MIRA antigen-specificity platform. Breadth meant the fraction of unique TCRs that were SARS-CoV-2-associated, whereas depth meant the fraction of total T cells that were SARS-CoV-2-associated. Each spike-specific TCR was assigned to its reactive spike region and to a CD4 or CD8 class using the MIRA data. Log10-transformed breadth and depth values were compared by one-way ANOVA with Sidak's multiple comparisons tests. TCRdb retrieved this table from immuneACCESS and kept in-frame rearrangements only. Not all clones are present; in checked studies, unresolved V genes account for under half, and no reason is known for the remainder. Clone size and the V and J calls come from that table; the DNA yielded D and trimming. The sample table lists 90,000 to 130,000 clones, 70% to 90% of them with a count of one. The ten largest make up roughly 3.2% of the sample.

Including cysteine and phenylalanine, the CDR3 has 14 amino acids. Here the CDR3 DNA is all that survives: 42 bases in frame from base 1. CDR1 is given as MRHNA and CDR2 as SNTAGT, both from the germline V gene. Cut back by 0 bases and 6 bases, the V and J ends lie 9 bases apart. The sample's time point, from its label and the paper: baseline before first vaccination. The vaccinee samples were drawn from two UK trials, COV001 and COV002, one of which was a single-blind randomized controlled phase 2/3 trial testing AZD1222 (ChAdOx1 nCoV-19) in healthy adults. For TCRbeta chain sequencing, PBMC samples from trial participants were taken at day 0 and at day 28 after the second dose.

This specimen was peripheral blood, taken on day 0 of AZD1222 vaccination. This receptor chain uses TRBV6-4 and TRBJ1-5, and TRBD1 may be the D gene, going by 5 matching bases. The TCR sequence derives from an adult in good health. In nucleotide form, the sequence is TGTGCCAGCAGTGACTCGAGGGGAAGTCAGCCCCAGCATTTT. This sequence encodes CASSDSRGSQPQHF.